Below, 21 T cell receptor beta chains from the same sample are listed, as sequenced in a study of T cell responses to AZD1222 COVID-19 vaccine. Assay: immunoSEQ multiplex PCR; the TCRdb copy retains only in-frame clones and omits some. In the table there are roughly 120,000 clones, 80% to 90% of which are singletons. Sequences were derived from peripheral blood, sampled on day 0 of AZD1222 vaccination. These TCRs come from an adult in good health.

This clone was counted only a few times. The chain uses TRBV3-1 (or the pseudogene TRBV3-2) and TRBJ2-7, with a weak D call TRBD1 (5 bases). The CDR3 runs to 14 residues. Per the germline V gene, CDR1 is LGHDT and CDR2 is YNNKEL (reference sequence). With 1 base removed from V and 5 bases from J, the gap between germline ends came to 12 bases. CDR3 in DNA: TGTGCCAGCAGCCAAGGGCAGGGCAATCACGAGCAGTACTTC. Translation gives CASSQGQGNHEQYF.

The genes are TRBV7-2 and TRBJ2-1; D is ambiguous. V dropped 4 bases and J dropped 5 bases, with 18 bases sitting between them. The CDR3 spans 16 residues. Germline CDR1 SGHTA, CDR2 FQGNSA. The CDR3, as DNA: TGTGCCAGCAGCTCTAGTATAGGAGTAGGCGACAATGAGCAGTTCTTC. This translates into CASSSSIGVGDNEQFF. Full variable domain (missing parts from reference TRBV7-2 and TRBJ2-1): GAGVSQSPSNKVTEKGKDVELRCDPISGHTALYWYRQSLGQGLEFLIYFQGNSAPDKSGLPSDRFSAERTGGSVSTLTIQRTQQEDSAVYLCASSSSIGVGDNEQFFGPGTRLTVL.

V is TRBV7-9 and J is TRBJ1-1; no definite D call. The CDR3 totals 14 residues. Looked up from germline, CDR1 is SEHNR and CDR2 is FQNEAQ (reference sequence). V lost 2 bases and J lost 1, with 8 bases in between. The CDR3 loop is CASSLSGRNTEAFF. The CDR3 DNA sequence: TGTGCCAGCAGCTTATCGGGGAGGAACACTGAAGCTTTCTTT.

At least ten counts were recorded for this clone. The V gene is TRBV7-9, the J gene TRBJ1-1, with 10 bases lining up with TRBD1. V lost 5 bases and J lost 11; bases outside the gene matches: 5. This CDR3 has 12 residues. Germline assignment: CDR1 SEHNR and CDR2 FQNEAQ (reference sequence). The CDR3: CASSPDRGLAFF. The CDR3 coding sequence is TGTGCCAGCAGCCCCGACAGGGGGCTTGCTTTCTTT. The whole variable domain, filled in from reference TRBV7-9 and TRBJ1-1, reads DTGVSQNPRHKITKRGQNVTFRCDPISEHNRLYWYRQTLGQGPEFLTYFQNEAQLEKSRLLSDRFSAERPKGSFSTLEIQRTEQGDSAMYLCASSPDRGLAFFGQGTRLTVV.

In DNA, the CDR3 is TGTGCCAGCAGTGTACAGACCACCGGGGAGCTGTTTTTT. It translates to CASSVQTTGELFF. The V gene is TRBV25-1, the J gene TRBJ2-2; no definite D call. Germline assignment: CDR1 MGHDK and CDR2 SYGVNS. The CDR3 has 13 residues. Trimming cost V 4 bases and J 4 bases, with 7 bases left between them.

The chain couples TRBV20-1 to TRBJ2-1; perhaps TRBD2 as D (6 bases). The CDR3 consists of 13 residues. CDR1 DFQATT and CDR2 SNEGSKA come from the germline V gene (reference sequence). Trimming removed 3 bases from V and 9 bases from J, with 15 bases in between. The CDR3 DNA follows: TGCAGTGCTAGTATCGGAGGGGCCGGTGAGCAGTTCTTC. Its protein product is CSASIGGAGEQFF.

This chain connects TRBV3-1 (or the pseudogene TRBV3-2) to TRBJ1-6; maybe TRBD1 (6 bases). V shed 0 bases and J shed 10 bases, with 16 bases lying between them. Per the germline V gene, CDR1 is LGHDT and CDR2 is YNNKEL (reference sequence). The CDR3 runs 16 residues. CDR3 in amino acids: CASSQDQGWSGSPLHF. The CDR3 coding sequence is TGTGCCAGCAGCCAAGATCAGGGGTGGAGTGGATCACCCCTCCACTTT.

This clone was recorded once. CDR3 in amino acids: CSATEGATEAFF. The CDR3, as DNA: TGCAGCGCCACCGAGGGGGCCACTGAAGCTTTCTTT. The rearrangement uses TRBV29-1 and TRBJ1-1; 7 bases agree with TRBD1. The V and J ends lost 7 bases and 4 bases, in that order; junction bases with no gene match: 6. This CDR3 is built from 12 residues. CDR1 is SQVTM and CDR2 is ANQGSEA in the germline V gene.

This clone was detected only a few times. V usage is TRBV3-1 (or the pseudogene TRBV3-2) and J usage is TRBJ2-7; tentative D call: TRBD2 (5 bases). The CDR3 runs 14 residues. V shed 4 bases and J shed 5 bases, with 15 bases lying between them. CDR1 and CDR2 from the germline V gene are LGHDT and YNNKEL (reference sequence). CDR3 in DNA: TGTGCCAGCAGCCCCTACCCCGGGGAAAACGAGCAGTACTTC. Amino acid sequence: CASSPYPGENEQYF.

Only one count was recorded for this clone. V is TRBV7-9 and J is TRBJ2-5; maybe TRBD2 (6 bases). Germline CDR1 is SEHNR and CDR2 is FQNEAQ (reference sequence). V gave up 3 bases and J gave up 5 bases, with 10 bases separating them. This CDR3 spans 13 amino acids. CDR3 nucleotide sequence: TGTGCCAGCAGCTTTGGCGGGGATGAGACCCAGTACTTC. Translated: CASSFGGDETQYF.

The chain couples TRBV7-2 to TRBJ2-3, with a weak D call TRBD1 (6 bases). Germline CDR1 reads SGHTA; CDR2 reads FQGNSA. The CDR3 is made up of 14 amino acids. V lost 0 bases and J lost 2, with 6 bases in between. The chain's CDR3 is CASSLAGATDTQYF. As DNA, the CDR3 is TGTGCCAGCAGCTTAGCGGGGGCCACAGATACGCAGTATTTT.

The sample holds one count of this clone. The CDR3 region is CASSHNNRGYTF. The CDR3 DNA follows: TGTGCCAGCAGCCATAACAACCGTGGCTACACCTTC. This chain uses TRBV3-1 (or the pseudogene TRBV3-2) with TRBJ1-2; D is ambiguous. This CDR3 has 12 amino acids. The ends were cut back, 3 bases at V and 7 bases at J, with 9 bases in the middle. Germline CDR1 LGHDT, CDR2 YNNKEL (reference sequence).

The chain couples TRBV28 to TRBJ2-7; TRBD2 agrees at 10 bases. The germline gives CDR1 MDHEN, CDR2 SYDVKM. The CDR3 contains 15 residues. V shed 6 bases, J shed 2 bases, and the junction held 7 bases outside the gene matches. This chain's CDR3 is CASSAASGGAYEQYF. The CDR3 nucleotides are TGTGCCAGCAGCGCCGCTAGCGGGGGAGCCTACGAGCAGTACTTC.

The chain combines TRBV3-1 (or the pseudogene TRBV3-2) with TRBJ1-1, with 7 bases identical to TRBD1. V lost 5 bases, J lost 4 bases, and 13 bases stayed unmatched. The germline CDR1 and CDR2 sequences are LGHDT and YNNKEL (reference sequence). This CDR3 is built from 16 residues. DNA of the CDR3: TGTGCCAGCAGCAGCGGACAGGTAAGGGGGAGCACTGAAGCTTTCTTT. Residues: CASSSGQVRGSTEAFF.

This clone was observed a few times. This sequence joins TRBV3-1 (or the pseudogene TRBV3-2) and TRBJ1-3; D is ambiguous. V was clipped by 1 base and J by 1 base, with 8 bases between them. Germline values: CDR1 LGHDT, CDR2 YNNKEL (reference sequence). CDR3 length equals 15 residues. CDR3: CASSQGRGSGNTIYF. DNA of the CDR3: TGTGCCAGCAGCCAAGGTCGGGGATCTGGAAACACCATATATTTT.

Only one count was recorded for this clone. The rearrangement links TRBV19 to TRBJ2-5; maybe TRBD2 (5 bases). The CDR3 runs 14 residues. Germline CDR1 LNHDA, CDR2 SQIVND (reference sequence). Trimming took off 3 bases at V and 3 bases at J, with 11 bases between the two ends. CDR3 sequence reads: CASSISGWEETQYF. Written as DNA, the CDR3 is TGTGCCAGTAGTATTTCGGGGTGGGAAGAGACCCAGTACTTC.

The chain couples TRBV7-9 to TRBJ1-5; possibly TRBD1 for D (5 bases). V shed 5 bases and J shed 1 base, with 12 bases lying between them. CDR1 SEHNR and CDR2 FQNEAQ come from the germline V gene (reference sequence). CDR3 size: 15 residues. CDR3 amino acids: CASSNGHKSNQPQHF. CDR3 DNA: TGTGCCAGCAGCAATGGACACAAGAGCAATCAGCCCCAGCATTTT.

J is TRBJ2-5 and V is TRBV3-1 (or the pseudogene TRBV3-2); D call uncertain. V lost 1 base, J lost 1 base, and 10 bases lay in between. The CDR3 has 15 residues. The germline CDR1 and CDR2 sequences are LGHDT and YNNKEL (reference sequence). CDR3: CASSQGPAGQETQYF. In nucleotides, the CDR3 is TGTGCCAGCAGCCAAGGGCCGGCAGGCCAAGAGACCCAGTACTTC.

This clone was observed a few times. This chain links TRBV18 with TRBJ1-1; a possible D gene is TRBD1 (5 bases). The CDR3 loop spans 14 amino acids. Germline CDR1 reads KGHSH; CDR2 reads LQKENI. The ends were cut back, 2 bases at V and 8 bases at J, with 15 bases in the middle. The CDR3 DNA sequence: TGTGCCAGCTCACCAACTGGGGGATCATGGGAAGCTTTCTTT. This codes for CASSPTGGSWEAFF.

The chain is built from TRBV5-6 and TRBJ2-1; TRBD2 might be the D (6 bases). With 10 bases removed from V and 4 bases from J, the gap between germline ends came to 24 bases. Germline CDR1 reads SGHDT; CDR2 reads YYEEEE. The CDR3 is made up of 16 amino acids. Here the CDR3 reads CASGHGGSRQYNEQFF. The CDR3 DNA reads TGTGCCTCAGGGCATGGAGGGAGCCGTCAGTACAATGAGCAGTTCTTC.

The CDR3 region has the DNA TGTGCCAGCAGCCAAGGGACAGGGCTCCAAGAGACCCAGTACTTC. Its protein is CASSQGTGLQETQYF. This chain links TRBV3-1 (or the pseudogene TRBV3-2) with TRBJ2-5; 8 bases fit TRBD1. The CDR3 length is 15 residues. CDR1 and CDR2 from the germline V gene are LGHDT and YNNKEL (reference sequence). The V segment lost 1 base and the J segment 1 base; nucleotides outside the gene matches: 2.